This T cell receptor (beta chain) came from a study of CD8+ T cells in alopecia areata. V was clipped by 5 bases and J by 1 base, with 14 bases between them. CDR1 and CDR2 (germline): SEHNR, FQNEAQ (reference sequence). The CDR3 extends over 15 amino acids. Described treatment: oral pan-JAK inhibitor, 5-10 mg twice daily. Individuals with alopecia areata gave both lesional scalp punch biopsies and peripheral blood for collection. The sequencing template was cDNA reverse transcribed from extracted RNA. Only in-frame clones appear in the TCRdb table, and some are missing; sequencing was by immunoSEQ multiplex PCR. The sample contains over 70,000 clones, approximately 66% of which appear only once.

Sequences were derived from CD8+ T cells sorted from blood, sampled at week 24, from a patient treated with tofacitinib. The sequence derives from a human donor with alopecia areata. The rearrangement uses TRBV7-9 and TRBJ1-1; D uncertain. CDR3: CASSPEGRGNTEAFF. CDR3 nucleotide sequence: TGTGCCAGCAGCCCCGAAGGCCGGGGGAACACTGAAGCTTTCTTT.